A single sample gave rise to the 9 T cell receptor beta chains below, sequenced in a study of blood T cell repertoires in COVID-19. Assay: immunoSEQ multiplex PCR; the TCRdb copy retains only in-frame clones and omits some. This sample has over 200,000 clones, with 87% found just once. The sample was peripheral blood. Receptor source: a woman aged 45-59 years with acute or convalescent COVID-19.

The rearrangement uses TRBV5-5 and TRBJ1-3; tentative D call: TRBD1 (5 bases). This CDR3 has 15 residues. Trimming removed 1 base at V and 2 bases at J, with 10 bases between. Looked up from germline, CDR1 is SGHKS and CDR2 is YYEKEE (reference sequence). The CDR3 region has the DNA TGTGCCAGCAGCTTGCGGGGCGGGGCTGGAAACACCATATATTTT. It specifies CASSLRGGAGNTIYF.

The count of this clone is one. The CDR3 coding sequence is TGTGCCAGCAGTTTAATAGGGGGCGGTGAAAAACTGTTTTTT. Its translation is CASSLIGGGEKLFF. The V gene is TRBV27, the J gene TRBJ1-4, with 7 bases aligning to TRBD1. This CDR3 contains 14 residues. Trimming cost V 2 bases and J 7 bases; bases outside gene matches: 4. The V gene's germline CDR1 is MNHEY and CDR2 SMNVEV (reference sequence). Drawing the rest from reference TRBV27 and TRBJ1-4, the complete variable domain is EAQVTQNPRYLITVTGKKLTVTCSQNMNHEYMSWYRQDPGLGLRQIYYSMNVEVTDKGDVPEGYKVSRKEKRNFPLILESPSPNQTSLYFCASSLIGGGEKLFFGSGTQLSVL.

CDR3 bases: TGTGCCAGTAGTATCCCGGTGCTTTATCAGCCCCAGCATTTT. It specifies CASSIPVLYQPQHF. J is TRBJ1-5 and V is TRBV19, with D uncertain. Germline lookup yields CDR1 LNHDA and CDR2 SQIVND (reference sequence). The CDR3 spans 14 residues. V shed 3 bases and J shed 5 bases, with 11 bases lying between them.

The J gene is TRBJ2-7, the V gene TRBV7-9; tentative D call: TRBD2 (6 bases). The CDR3 extends over 14 amino acids. The V gene's germline CDR1 is SEHNR and CDR2 FQNEAQ (reference sequence). The ends were cut back, 3 bases at V and 5 bases at J, with 14 bases in the middle. CDR3 DNA sequence: TGTGCCAGCAGCTTTGGAGGGAATTTGGACGAGCAGTACTTC. As protein: CASSFGGNLDEQYF.

This clone was recorded only once. This sequence joins TRBV5-1 and TRBJ2-7; D remains unclear. Germline CDR1 SGHRS, CDR2 YFSETQ. Between the trimmed V and J ends, which lost 1 base and 3 bases, there was a span of 5 bases. This CDR3 is 12 amino acids long. The CDR3 here is CASSLTDYEQYF. For the CDR3, the DNA is TGCGCCAGCAGCTTGACTGACTACGAGCAGTACTTC.

This clone was seen a single time. The chain joins TRBV11-2 to TRBJ1-2; D is ambiguous. CDR1 is SGHAT and CDR2 is FQNNGV in the germline V gene. V lost 4 bases and J 5 bases, leaving 11 bases between the germline ends. The CDR3 is 13 residues long. CDR3 loop: CASSSNPGYGYTF. The CDR3 DNA is TGTGCCAGCAGCTCCAATCCAGGTTATGGCTACACCTTC.

This clone was detected only once. V and J are TRBV15 and TRBJ1-1, with TRBD1 matching over 8 bases. Germline V gene lookup returns CDR1 LNHNV and CDR2 YYDKDF (reference sequence). The CDR3 is 14 amino acids. The V segment lost 4 bases and the J segment 5 bases; nucleotides outside the gene matches: 6. The CDR3 DNA reads as TGTGCCACCAGCACCGGACAGGGAGCAACTGAAGCTTTCTTT. Translation: CATSTGQGATEAFF.

The chain carries TRBV5-4 and TRBJ2-7; 9 bases map to TRBD1. Germline V gene data show CDR1 as SGHNT and CDR2 as YYREEE (reference sequence). The CDR3 extends over 15 amino acids. The ends lost 4 bases at V and 2 bases at J; junction bases unmatched: 7. CDR3 sequence reads: CASSLPGQGAYEQYF. As DNA, the CDR3 is TGTGCCAGCAGCCTACCGGGACAGGGAGCCTACGAGCAGTACTTC.

The gene calls are TRBV2 and TRBJ2-2; D is ambiguous. The V gene lost 6 bases and the J gene lost 6 bases, with 14 bases spanning the gap. Looked up from germline, CDR1 is SNHLY and CDR2 is FYNNEI. CDR3 length: 14 residues. CDR3 nucleotide sequence: TGTGCCAGCAGGAAAAACTCCTTACCCGGGGAGCTGTTTTTT. Translation: CASRKNSLPGELFF. Filled out from reference TRBV2 and TRBJ2-2, the complete variable domain reads EPEVTQTPSHQVTQMGQEVILRCVPISNHLYFYWYRQILGQKVEFLVSFYNNEISEKSEIFDDQFSVERPDGSNFTLKIRSTKLEDSAMYFCASRKNSLPGELFFGEGSRLTVL.